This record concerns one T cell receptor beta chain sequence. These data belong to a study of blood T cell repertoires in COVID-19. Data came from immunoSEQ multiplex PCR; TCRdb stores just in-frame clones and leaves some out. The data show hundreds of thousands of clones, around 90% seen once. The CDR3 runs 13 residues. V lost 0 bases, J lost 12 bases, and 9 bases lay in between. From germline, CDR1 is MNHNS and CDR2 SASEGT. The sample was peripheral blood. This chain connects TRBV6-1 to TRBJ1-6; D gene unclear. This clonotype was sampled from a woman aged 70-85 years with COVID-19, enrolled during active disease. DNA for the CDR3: TGTGCCAGCAGTGAAGCGCGCCAGCGACCCCTCCACTTT. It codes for CASSEARQRPLHF.